This T cell receptor beta chain was recovered during a study of shared clonotypes between healthy human individuals. Study-level findings and limits: The study found lower generation probabilities in non-shared clonotypes than in those shared by all four donors.

Cells designated naive CD8 were CD45RO-negative and were positively selected for CCR7, with terminally differentiated effector memory CD45RA+ cells excluded. The CDR3 covers 17 residues. V was cut by 1 base and J by 3 bases, with 16 bases left in between. In germline, CDR1 is MGHRA, CDR2 YSYEKL. Of note for this clone: Antigen unknown.

TCRdb's table, derived via immunoSEQ multiplex PCR, lists solely in-frame clones and lacks some. The table records about 590,000 clones, about 95% of them present only once. Specimen: naive CD8+ T cells sorted from blood. J is TRBJ1-3 and V is TRBV4-1; D is possibly TRBD1 (5 bases). This TCR was sampled from a woman in her twenties or thirties in good health. CDR3 sequence (DNA): TGCGCCAGCAGCCAAGTTATGGGGCGTCGATATGGAAACACCATATATTTT. Translation: CASSQVMGRRYGNTIYF.